Only a few counts were recorded for the clone carrying this T cell receptor (beta chain). The ends were cut back, 5 bases at V and 6 bases at J, with 17 bases in the middle. CDR1 and CDR2 (germline): MDHEN, SYDVKM. CDR3 length: 15 residues. Using unique molecular identifiers, the investigators prepared the TCRbeta library. MiXCR, run by TCRdb on the PCR reads, gives a single entry per CDR3 protein. The sample contains about 340,000 distinct CDR3 sequences, 13% of which appear only once. These data are taken from a study of T-cell reconstitution after alpha-beta-depleted transplantation in children. The chain links TRBV28 to TRBJ2-1; D is perhaps TRBD2 (6 bases). The starting material was PBMCs, obtained from the stem cell graft. The TCR comes from a human donor who donated a stem cell graft to a child with Fanconi anemia. CDR3 bases: TGTGCCAGCAGTAAATCGGGACTCGAAGGCAATGAGCAGTTCTTC. It translates to CASSKSGLEGNEQFF.